This T cell receptor (beta chain) was captured in a study of cytomegalovirus exposure and HLA in healthy donors. Study conclusions and caveats: The authors excluded some V segments, including TRBV6-2 and TRBV6-3, as indistinguishable. Cytomegalovirus-associated TCR beta chains were listed, numbering over 150. Rare TCR sequences predominated, though certain public TCRs were found in many donors.

Concerning this clone: Its target is not known.

The V gene lost 0 bases and the J gene lost 7 bases, with 11 bases spanning the gap. This CDR3 has 14 residues. The germline V gene encodes CDR1 SGHTA and CDR2 FQGNSA. PCR amplification relied on 60 Vbeta primers (plus 13 Jbeta primers). Method: immunoSEQ multiplex PCR; TCRdb's copy keeps in-frame clones and lacks some. The table lists 95,000 to 110,000 clones, around 76% of them singletons. Sample: PBMCs. The chain uses TRBV7-2 and TRBJ2-3; D possibly corresponds to TRBD2 (6 bases). This TCR derives from a woman between 18 and 30 years old in good health and CMV-seropositive. The CDR3 is CASSLAGGVNTQYF. The CDR3 DNA is TGTGCCAGCAGCTTAGCCGGGGGAGTAAATACGCAGTATTTT.